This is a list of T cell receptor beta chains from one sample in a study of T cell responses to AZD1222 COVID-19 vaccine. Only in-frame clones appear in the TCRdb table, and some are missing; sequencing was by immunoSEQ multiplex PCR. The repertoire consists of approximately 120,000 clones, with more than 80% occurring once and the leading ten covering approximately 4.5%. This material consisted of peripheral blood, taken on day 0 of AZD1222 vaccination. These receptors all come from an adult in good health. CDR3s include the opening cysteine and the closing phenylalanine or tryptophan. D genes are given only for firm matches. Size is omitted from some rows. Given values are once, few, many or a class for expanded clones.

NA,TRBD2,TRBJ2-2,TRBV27,CASSLTMRGLASGELFF,TGTGCCAGCAGTTTAACAATGAGGGGACTAGCTTCCGGGGAGCTGTTTTTT
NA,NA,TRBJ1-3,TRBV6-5,CASSYSIGDSGNTIYF,TGTGCCAGCAGTTACTCGATCGGTGACTCTGGAAACACCATATATTTT
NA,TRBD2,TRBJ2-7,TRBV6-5,CASGTSGGTPYEQYF,TGTGCCAGCGGGACTAGCGGGGGGACTCCCTACGAGCAGTACTTC
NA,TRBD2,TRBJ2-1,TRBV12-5,CASGLGREGDEQFF,TGTGCTAGTGGTTTGGGACGGGAGGGGGATGAGCAGTTCTTC
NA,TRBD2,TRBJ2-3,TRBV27,CASSFLRAGAGTDTQYF,TGTGCCAGCAGTTTTCTAAGAGCGGGAGCCGGCACAGATACGCAGTATTTT
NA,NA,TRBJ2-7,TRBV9,CASSVGQQVYEQYF,TGTGCCAGCAGCGTAGGCCAACAGGTCTACGAGCAGTACTTC
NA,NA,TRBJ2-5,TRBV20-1,CSASAETQYF,TGCAGTGCTAGCGCAGAGACCCAGTACTTC
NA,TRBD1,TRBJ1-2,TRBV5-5,CASSLMDRANYGYTF,TGTGCCAGCAGCTTAATGGACAGGGCCAACTATGGCTACACCTTC
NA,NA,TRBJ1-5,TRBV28,CASSLVFPDGAQHF,TGTGCCAGCAGTTTAGTCTTCCCGGATGGAGCCCAGCATTTT
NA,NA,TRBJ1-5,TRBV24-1,CATSDGRRDSHQPQHF,TGTGCCACCAGTGATGGGCGCAGGGATTCCCATCAGCCCCAGCATTTT
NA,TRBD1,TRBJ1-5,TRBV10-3,CAISERGQGGNQPQHF,TGTGCCATCAGTGAGAGAGGACAGGGGGGTAATCAGCCCCAGCATTTT
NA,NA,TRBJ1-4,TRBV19,CASSGQQHNEKLFF,TGTGCCAGTAGTGGACAGCAACATAATGAAAAACTGTTTTTT
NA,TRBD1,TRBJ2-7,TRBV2,CASRDSGTGGEQYF,TGTGCCAGCAGGGACTCCGGGACAGGGGGCGAGCAGTACTTC
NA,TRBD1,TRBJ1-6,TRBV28,CASMTGAISPLHF,TGTGCCAGCATGACAGGGGCTATATCACCCCTCCACTTT
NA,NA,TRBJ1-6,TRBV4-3,CASSPSAGNSPLHF,TGCGCCAGCAGCCCCTCGGCGGGGAATTCACCCCTCCACTTT
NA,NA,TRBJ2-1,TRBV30,CAWSDGGEQFF,TGTGCCTGGAGTGACGGGGGTGAGCAGTTCTTC
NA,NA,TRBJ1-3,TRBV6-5,CASNQYSGNTIYF,TGTGCCAGCAACCAGTACTCTGGAAACACCATATATTTT
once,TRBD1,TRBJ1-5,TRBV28,CASRAQGDWPQHF,TGTGCCAGCAGAGCACAGGGGGACTGGCCCCAGCATTTT
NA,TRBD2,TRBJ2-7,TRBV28,CASSLGTGGGLEQYF,TGTGCCAGCAGTTTAGGAACGGGAGGCGGCCTCGAGCAGTACTTC